This T cell receptor (beta chain) was profiled in a study of shared clonotypes between healthy human individuals. Germline CDR1 and CDR2: SGHNT and YENEEA. V was pared by 4 bases and J by 4 bases, with 13 bases between. CDR3 size: 14 residues. TCRdb's table, derived via immunoSEQ multiplex PCR, lists solely in-frame clones and lacks some. The sample includes 2 million to 2.5 million clones, approximately 95% of them seen just once. The sample taken for sequencing was naive CD4+ T cells from PBMCs. Subset denoted: CD45RA+ positively selected. This chain links TRBV11-3 with TRBJ2-5; tentatively, D is TRBD1 (6 bases). This TCR was sampled from a man between 18 and 29 years old in good health. Some clones in this sample may be carry-over from other donors' samples. Here the CDR3 reads CASSSGTSRETQYF. CDR3 nucleotide sequence: TGTGCCAGCAGCTCCGGGACATCGAGAGAGACCCAGTACTTC.